Following are 28 T cell receptor beta chains from one sample sequenced in a study of identical twins. TCRdb re-called the 5' RACE reads through MiXCR, storing one row per CDR3 protein. Here the sample spans roughly 250,000 distinct CDR3 sequences, more than 12% being singletons. The sequencing input was memory (CD45RO+) T cells sorted from blood. The receptor source for this set is a woman younger than 30 in good health.

This clonotype was counted a few times. The chain has TRBV27 and TRBJ2-3; 12 bases fit TRBD2. This CDR3 has 17 amino acids. The germline V gene encodes CDR1 MNHEY and CDR2 SMNVEV (reference sequence). V gave up 5 bases and J gave up 2 bases; unmatched junction bases: 8. This chain's CDR3 is CASSGPSGGAVTDTQYF. DNA of the CDR3: TGTGCCAGCAGTGGTCCTAGCGGGGGGGCCGTCACAGATACGCAGTATTTT.

The chain couples TRBV30 to TRBJ1-1, with D possibly TRBD1 on 5 matching bases. The V end lost 6 bases, the J end lost 7 bases, and 15 bases lay between the germline ends. Germline CDR1 is GTSNPN and CDR2 is SVGIG (reference sequence). CDR3 size: 12 residues. CDR3 residues: CACKGHVGEAFF. For the CDR3, the DNA is TGTGCCTGCAAGGGGCACGTCGGTGAAGCTTTCTTT.

This clonotype was recorded a few times. The rearrangement uses TRBV3-1 and TRBJ2-2, with TRBD2 matching over 13 bases. The CDR3 consists of 16 residues. The ends lost 4 bases at V and 7 bases at J; junction bases unmatched: 6. The V gene's germline CDR1 is LGHDT and CDR2 YNNKEL (reference sequence). The chain's CDR3 is CASSRTSGGAVGELFF. In DNA form, the CDR3 reads TGTGCCAGCAGCCGAACTAGCGGGGGGGCTGTCGGGGAGCTGTTTTTT.

This clonotype has more than one count but fewer than ten. The rearrangement links TRBV5-5 to TRBJ2-1; 7 bases map to TRBD1. The germline V gene has CDR1 SGHKS and CDR2 YYEKEE (reference sequence). This CDR3 spans 15 amino acids. The V and J ends lost 3 bases and 2 bases, in that order; junction bases with no gene match: 5. This chain's CDR3 is CASSSTGATYNEQFF. The CDR3 DNA is TGTGCCAGCAGCTCCACAGGGGCTACCTACAATGAGCAGTTCTTC.

This clonotype was detected ten times or more. The rearrangement uses TRBV12-3 or TRBV12-4 and TRBJ2-3; 7 bases line up with TRBD2. The CDR3 has 15 residues. With V trimmed by 2 bases and J by 1 base, 3 bases remained unmatched. CDR3 sequence reads: CASSLSSGGTDTQYF. The CDR3 DNA is TGTGCCAGCAGTTTATCTAGCGGAGGCACAGATACGCAGTATTTT.

The chain uses TRBV9 and TRBJ2-5, with 7 nucleotides matching TRBD2. J was trimmed by 5 bases and V by 2 bases; bases with no gene match: 12. The CDR3 covers 16 residues. In germline, CDR1 is SGDLS, CDR2 YYNGEE. The CDR3 reads CASSVSFSSGVETQYF. In DNA form, the CDR3 reads TGTGCCAGCAGCGTCTCCTTCTCTAGCGGAGTGGAGACCCAGTACTTC.

The gene calls are TRBV7-9 and TRBJ2-6; D ambiguous. Trimming took 3 bases from V and 5 from J, leaving 8 bases between them. The CDR3 loop spans 14 amino acids. From germline, CDR1 is SEHNR and CDR2 FQNEAQ (reference sequence). The CDR3 reads CASSLWVRANVLTF. CDR3 in DNA: TGTGCCAGCAGCTTGTGGGTACGGGCCAACGTCCTGACTTTC.

The chain joins TRBV20-1 to TRBJ1-4; D is ambiguous. The CDR3 length is 13 residues. Germline values: CDR1 DFQATT, CDR2 SNEGSKA (reference sequence). Trimming shortened V by 5 bases and J by 0 bases, and 7 bases separated the two germline ends. For the CDR3, the DNA is TGCAGTGCTGTTCGGGCAACTAATGAAAAACTGTTTTTT. Translating it yields CSAVRATNEKLFF.

The genes are TRBV3-1 and TRBJ2-5; TRBD2 agrees at 9 bases. The CDR3 totals 18 residues. The trim removed 1 base at V and 2 bases at J, leaving 11 bases unmatched. Germline V lookup: CDR1 LGHDT, CDR2 YNNKEL (reference sequence). CDR3 in DNA: TGTGCCAGCAGCCAAGTTATCTCGGAGCGGGGGGCACAAGAGACCCAGTACTTC. It translates to CASSQVISERGAQETQYF.

V and J are TRBV20-1 and TRBJ1-5; 8 nucleotides line up with TRBD1. The CDR3 has 15 residues. CDR1 and CDR2 from the germline V gene are DFQATT and SNEGSKA (reference sequence). Trimming removed 4 bases from V and 1 base from J; junction bases left unmatched: 6. CDR3 in DNA: TGCAGTGCTATACTCCAGGGGGCGAGCAATCAGCCCCAGCATTTT. Its protein is CSAILQGASNQPQHF.

A note on this clonotype: The junction does not match germline at one end; this may be a read error. The V call is TRBV6-5, the J call TRBJ1-6, with D perhaps TRBD1 (5 bases). CDR3 length equals 11 residues. Germline values: CDR1 MNHEY, CDR2 SVGAGI. The CDR3 sequence: CASAGDSALHF. For the CDR3, the DNA is TGTGCCAGCGCGGGGGATTCAGCCCTCCACTTT.

This clonotype was seen a handful of times. In nucleotides, the CDR3 is TGTGCCAGCAGTTTAGTTGGGGGCTCTGGGGCCAACGTCCTGACTTTC. This sequence encodes CASSLVGGSGANVLTF. This chain connects TRBV12-3 or TRBV12-4 to TRBJ2-6; D possibly uses TRBD1 or TRBD2 (5 bases each). Trimming removed 1 base at V and 0 bases at J, with 7 bases between. The CDR3 has 16 residues.

The sample holds a few counts of this clonotype. The V and J genes are TRBV7-9 and TRBJ2-7, with D possibly being TRBD2 (5 bases). With 8 bases removed from V and 7 bases from J, the gap between germline ends came to 24 bases. The CDR3 spans 15 residues. Germline CDR1 and CDR2: SEHNR and FQNEAQ (reference sequence). The CDR3 sequence: CASGREGSPPREQYF. In DNA form, the CDR3 reads TGTGCCAGCGGGCGTGAGGGCTCTCCCCCTAGGGAGCAGTACTTC.

The chain employs TRBV5-4 and TRBJ1-1; D uncertain. The CDR3 runs 13 residues. With 6 bases removed from V and 2 bases from J, the gap between germline ends came to 11 bases. Germline assignment: CDR1 SGHNT and CDR2 YYREEE (reference sequence). CDR3 DNA sequence: TGTGCCAGCACCCTGGACCGCAACACTGAAGCTTTCTTT. Protein: CASTLDRNTEAFF.

The chain recombines TRBV7-6 with TRBJ1-1; no firm D call. V shed 4 bases and J shed 3 bases, with 12 bases lying between them. The CDR3 has 14 residues. The germline V gene has CDR1 SGHVS and CDR2 FNYEAQ. Here the CDR3 reads CASSSDTFYTEAFF. DNA for the CDR3: TGTGCCAGCAGCTCCGACACCTTCTACACTGAAGCTTTCTTT. Looking up the rest from reference TRBV7-6 and TRBJ1-1 gives the full variable domain: GAGVSQSPRYKVTKRGQDVALRCDPISGHVSLYWYRQALGQGPEFLTYFNYEAQQDKSGLPNDRFSAERPEGSISTLTIQRTEQRDSAMYRCASSSDTFYTEAFFGQGTRLTVV.

This clonotype was seen a handful of times. The chain employs TRBV5-1 and TRBJ2-5; TRBD1 is a possible D gene (5 bases). The length of the CDR3 is 14 residues. CDR1 is SGHRS and CDR2 is YFSETQ in the germline V gene. The V and J ends lost 1 base and 5 bases respectively, with 12 bases between them. In DNA, the CDR3 is TGCGCCAGCAGCTTGAGCCAGGGTAGGGAGACCCAGTACTTC. Translation gives CASSLSQGRETQYF. The whole variable domain, filled in from reference TRBV5-1 and TRBJ2-5, reads KAGVTQTPRYLIKTRGQQVTLSCSPISGHRSVSWYQQTPGQGLQFLFEYFSETQRNKGNFPGRFSGRQFSNSRSEMNVSTLELGDSALYLCASSLSQGRETQYFGPGTRLLVL.

This clonotype was observed at least ten times. V and J are TRBV7-2 and TRBJ2-2; 13 nucleotides align to TRBD2. This CDR3 region has 15 residues. Trimming cost V 5 bases and J 5 bases; bases outside gene matches: 2. Looked up from germline, CDR1 is SGHTA and CDR2 is FQGNSA. DNA of the CDR3: TGTGCCAGCAGCCCGGGACTAGCGGGGACCGGGGAGCTGTTTTTT. Protein sequence: CASSPGLAGTGELFF. The full variable domain, with the rest looked up from reference TRBV7-2 and TRBJ2-2, is GAGVSQSPSNKVTEKGKDVELRCDPISGHTALYWYRQSLGQGLEFLIYFQGNSAPDKSGLPSDRFSAERTGGSVSTLTIQRTQQEDSAVYLCASSPGLAGTGELFFGEGSRLTVL.

In this sample, this clonotype turned up a few times. The CDR3 is CASSPDNEAFF. In DNA form, the CDR3 reads TGTGCCAGCAGCCCTGATAATGAAGCTTTCTTT. This chain uses TRBV7-9 with TRBJ1-1; D gene ambiguous. Trimming stripped 5 bases from V and 7 bases from J, with 8 bases between. The CDR3 spans 11 residues. CDR1 and CDR2 from the germline V gene are SEHNR and FQNEAQ (reference sequence).

A few counts support this clonotype. The chain uses TRBV20-1 and TRBJ1-1; TRBD1 is a possible D gene (6 bases). V lost 5 bases and J 5 bases, leaving 12 bases between the germline ends. Germline V gene lookup returns CDR1 DFQATT and CDR2 SNEGSKA (reference sequence). CDR3 size: 12 residues. Written as DNA, the CDR3 is TGCAGTGCTTTAAGTCAGGGGACTGAAGCTTTCTTT. It is translated as CSALSQGTEAFF.

The sample holds a few counts of this clonotype. This chain uses TRBV20-1 with TRBJ2-7, with a tentative D call TRBD2 (6 bases). Germline CDR1 and CDR2: DFQATT and SNEGSKA (reference sequence). Trimming removed 3 bases at V and 3 bases at J, with 18 bases between. The CDR3 consists of 15 residues. This CDR3 is CSASPLLAGNYEQYF. As DNA, the CDR3 is TGCAGTGCTAGCCCGCTTCTGGCGGGAAACTACGAGCAGTACTTC.

The chain employs TRBV6-5 and TRBJ2-1; D unclear. This CDR3 is built from 16 residues. Per germline, CDR1 MNHEY and CDR2 SVGAGI. With 3 bases removed from V and 9 bases from J, the gap between germline ends came to 21 bases. The CDR3 DNA follows: TGTGCCAGCAGTTATTTGGGCGTCGGAGCAATCACTGAGCAGTTCTTC. Amino acids: CASSYLGVGAITEQFF.

This clonotype was seen more than once but under ten times. The chain uses TRBV5-5 and TRBJ2-7; D gene ambiguous. The CDR3 spans 14 residues. Germline lookup yields CDR1 SGHKS and CDR2 YYEKEE (reference sequence). The V end was cut by 5 bases, the J end by 2 bases, with 14 bases between. The CDR3 DNA sequence: TGTGCCAGCAGGGTCGGGCAGGAGACCTACGAGCAGTACTTC. It translates to CASRVGQETYEQYF.

This clonotype was detected many times. This rearrangement joins TRBV11-2 to TRBJ2-1; 14 bases map to TRBD2. This CDR3 has 18 amino acids. Trimming took 1 base from V and 8 from J; bases not matched to a gene: 10. The V gene's germline CDR1 is SGHAT and CDR2 FQNNGV. CDR3 bases: TGTGCCAGCAGCTTAGTTTCCGGGACTAGCGGGAGAAGCCATGAGCAGTTCTTC. Translation gives CASSLVSGTSGRSHEQFF. Full variable domain (missing parts from reference TRBV11-2 and TRBJ2-1): EAGVAQSPRYKIIEKRQSVAFWCNPISGHATLYWYQQILGQGPKLLIQFQNNGVVDDSQLPKDRFSAERLKGVDSTLKIQPAKLEDSAVYLCASSLVSGTSGRSHEQFFGPGTRLTVL.

This clonotype came up many times. This sequence joins TRBV3-1 and TRBJ1-3; D is uncertain. V lost 5 bases and J 0 bases, leaving 14 bases between the germline ends. The CDR3 sequence is 16 residues long. The germline V gene encodes CDR1 LGHDT and CDR2 YNNKEL (reference sequence). CDR3 coding DNA: TGTGCCAGCAGCGTCACACCGGACTTCTCTGGAAACACCATATATTTT. Its translation is CASSVTPDFSGNTIYF.

This clonotype was observed many times. The chain couples TRBV3-1 to TRBJ2-4; TRBD2 aligns across 13 bases. The junction had 10 bases not matched to a gene; V was cut back by 4 bases and J by 10 bases. The germline CDR1 and CDR2 sequences are LGHDT and YNNKEL (reference sequence). This CDR3 is built from 16 residues. CDR3 DNA sequence: TGTGCCAGCAGCCCCTACGGACTAGCGGGGGATACAATTCAGTACTTC. Translated, it gives CASSPYGLAGDTIQYF.

This clonotype was counted ten times or more. The chain links TRBV10-3 to TRBJ2-1; tentatively, D is TRBD2 (6 bases). The CDR3 length is 13 residues. With 6 bases removed from V and 6 bases from J, the gap between germline ends came to 12 bases. Germline CDR1 reads ENHRY; CDR2 reads SYGVKD. CDR3 nucleotide sequence: TGTGCCATCAGGTCTAGCGACAGCAATGAGCAGTTCTTC. Its translation: CAIRSSDSNEQFF.

Written as DNA, the CDR3 is TGTGCCAGCACCCGGGGCGGGACAGGGAAATACGAGCAGTACTTC. Protein sequence: CASTRGGTGKYEQYF. The rearrangement uses TRBV28 and TRBJ2-7, with TRBD1 matching over 9 bases. CDR1 MDHEN and CDR2 SYDVKM come from the germline V gene. The CDR3 sequence is 15 residues long. V was clipped by 7 bases and J by 4 bases; unmatched bases: 11.

J is TRBJ2-2 and V is TRBV4-1; the match to TRBD1 covers 7 bases. The V and J ends lost 2 bases and 6 bases, in that order; junction bases with no gene match: 9. CDR1 is MGHRA, CDR2 YSYEKL, per germline. This CDR3 has 16 residues. CDR3 sequence (DNA): TGCGCCAGCAGCCAATCAGACAGGGATCGGTCCGGGGAGCTGTTTTTT. Translated, it gives CASSQSDRDRSGELFF.